Detailed here is one TCR beta chain. What it binds is not known. The time point is: newly diagnosed GD, antithyroid drugs for less than 3 months. PBMCs provided the RNA from which the TCR library was made. This specimen belongs to a study of regulatory T cells in long-lasting Graves disease. CDR3-region Arm-PCR and iRepertoire HTBI primers produced the TCR beta libraries. TCRdb reanalysed the multiplex PCR reads using MiXCR and keeps one entry per CDR3 protein. The sample contains roughly 500,000 distinct CDR3 sequences, 12% of which appear only once. General study results and limits: Persistent Graves' disease cases displayed lower TCR diversity than newly diagnosed ones. Sharing of public clonotypes was greater in persistent patients (under 3,000) than in new patients (about 970).

The J segment lost 2 bases and the V segment lost 6 bases, leaving 3 bases of the junction unmatched. Per the germline V gene, CDR1 is DFQATT and CDR2 is SNEGSKA (reference sequence). CDR3 length equals 13 residues. These data are also associated with another study on T cells in Graves' hyperthyroidism and ophthalmopathy.

The clonotype was recovered from a woman aged 25 to 39 with Graves disease. The specimen comprised peripheral blood mononuclear cells (PBMCs), sampled at new diagnosis, from a patient treated with antithyroid drugs. The chain uses TRBV20-1 and TRBJ2-7; 11 bases line up with TRBD2. The CDR3 here is CSAQTSGAYEQYF. The DNA for the CDR3 is TGCAGTGCCCAGACTAGCGGGGCCTACGAGCAGTACTTC.